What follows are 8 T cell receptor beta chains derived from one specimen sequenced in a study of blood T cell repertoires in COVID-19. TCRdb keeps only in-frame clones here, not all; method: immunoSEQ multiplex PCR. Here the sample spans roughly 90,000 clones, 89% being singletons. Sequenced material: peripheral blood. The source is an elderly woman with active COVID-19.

CDR3 region: CASSTGGTGELFF. Here the CDR3 DNA reads TGTGCCAGCAGCACTGGGGGGACCGGGGAGCTGTTTTTT. The genes are TRBV9 and TRBJ2-2, with a weak D call TRBD2 (6 bases). Trimming took off 4 bases at V and 5 bases at J, with 9 bases between the two ends. CDR1 and CDR2 (germline): SGDLS, YYNGEE. The CDR3 is made up of 13 amino acids.

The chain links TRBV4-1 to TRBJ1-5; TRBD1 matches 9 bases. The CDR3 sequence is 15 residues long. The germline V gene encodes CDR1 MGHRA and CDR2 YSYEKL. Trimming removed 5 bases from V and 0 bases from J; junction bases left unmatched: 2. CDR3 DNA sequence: TGCGCCAGCAGCAGACAGGGGGGTAGCAATCAGCCCCAGCATTTT. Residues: CASSRQGGSNQPQHF.

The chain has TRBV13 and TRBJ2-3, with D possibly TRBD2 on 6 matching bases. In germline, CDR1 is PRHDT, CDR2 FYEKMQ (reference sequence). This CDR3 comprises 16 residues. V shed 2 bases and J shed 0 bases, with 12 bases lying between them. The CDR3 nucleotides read TGTGCCAGCAGCTTACTTCGGGAGCCTAGCACAGATACGCAGTATTTT. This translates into CASSLLREPSTDTQYF.

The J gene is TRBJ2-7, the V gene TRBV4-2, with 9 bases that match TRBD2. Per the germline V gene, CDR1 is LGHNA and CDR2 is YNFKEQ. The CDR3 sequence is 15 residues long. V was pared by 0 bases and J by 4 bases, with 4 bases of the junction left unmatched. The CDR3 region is CASSQEDSGRYEQYF. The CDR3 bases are TGTGCCAGCAGCCAAGAGGATAGCGGGAGATACGAGCAGTACTTC.

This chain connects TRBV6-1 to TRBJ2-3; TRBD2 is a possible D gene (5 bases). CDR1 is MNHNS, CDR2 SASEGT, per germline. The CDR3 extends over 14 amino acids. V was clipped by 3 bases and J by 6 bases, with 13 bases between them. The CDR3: CASSDGGGLDTQYF. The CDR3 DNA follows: TGTGCCAGCAGTGATGGAGGTGGTTTGGATACGCAGTATTTT.

The CDR3: CASSPRTSGNDNEQFF. For the CDR3, the DNA is TGTGCCAGCTCACCCCGGACTAGCGGTAACGACAATGAGCAGTTCTTC. The J gene is TRBJ2-1, the V gene TRBV18; TRBD2 agrees at 10 bases. V was pared by 3 bases and J by 5 bases, with 7 bases of the junction left unmatched. Germline loops: CDR1 KGHSH, CDR2 LQKENI. CDR3 length: 16 residues.

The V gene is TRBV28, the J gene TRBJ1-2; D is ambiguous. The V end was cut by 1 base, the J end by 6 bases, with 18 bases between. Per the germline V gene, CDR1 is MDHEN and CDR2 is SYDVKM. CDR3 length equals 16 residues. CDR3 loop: CASSLFLETLPDGYTF. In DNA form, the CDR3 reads TGTGCCAGCAGTTTATTTTTGGAGACCCTTCCAGATGGCTACACCTTC.

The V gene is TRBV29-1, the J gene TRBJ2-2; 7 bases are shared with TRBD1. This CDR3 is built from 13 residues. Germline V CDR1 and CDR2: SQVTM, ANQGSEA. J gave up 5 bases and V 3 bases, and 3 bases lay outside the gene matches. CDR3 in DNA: TGCAGCGTTGACGCGACAGGGACCGGGGAGCTGTTTTTT. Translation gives CSVDATGTGELFF.